This TCR beta chain was documented in a study of beta chain features in type 1 diabetes. Points on this clone: The antigen remains unidentified.

Reverse transcribing all isolated RNA meant expressed TCRB transcripts were sequenced. Sequencing was performed with immunoSEQ multiplex PCR; in TCRdb, only in-frame clones are kept and a portion is missing. The table includes some 350,000 clones, 13% detected once. Overall study findings and caveats: Within each of all four CD4+ subsets, Type 1 diabetes patients had TCRB CDR3s that were moderately but significantly shorter.

This clonotype was obtained from a young woman with type 1 diabetes. Sequenced material: naive CD4+ T cells from blood.

CDR3 amino acids: CASSLLVGTAEQYF. CDR3 nucleotide sequence: TGTGCCAGCTCACTCCTAGTAGGAACGGCCGAGCAGTACTTC. J is TRBJ2-7 and V is TRBV18; D unresolved. This CDR3 is built from 14 residues. The V gene's germline CDR1 is KGHSH and CDR2 LQKENI. Trimming shortened V by 4 bases and J by 6 bases, and 16 bases separated the two germline ends.